Below, 18 T cell receptor beta chains from the same sample are listed, as sequenced in a study of blood T cell repertoires in COVID-19. The repertoire was sequenced with immunoSEQ multiplex PCR; TCRdb's copy has only in-frame clones and lacks some. The sample lists 55,000 to 80,000 clones; just over 90% were seen once. The sequencing input was peripheral blood. The receptors originated from a human donor in a cohort sampled during active COVID-19.

This clone has a single count. The chain joins TRBV5-1 to TRBJ2-1, with D uncertain. The germline V gene has CDR1 SGHRS and CDR2 YFSETQ. V was cut by 4 bases and J by 0 bases, with 11 bases left in between. The CDR3 has 15 amino acids. CDR3 protein: CASSLTQNSYNEQFF. For the CDR3, the DNA is TGCGCCAGCAGCCTTACACAAAACTCCTACAATGAGCAGTTCTTC. Looking up the rest from reference TRBV5-1 and TRBJ2-1 gives the full variable domain: KAGVTQTPRYLIKTRGQQVTLSCSPISGHRSVSWYQQTPGQGLQFLFEYFSETQRNKGNFPGRFSGRQFSNSRSEMNVSTLELGDSALYLCASSLTQNSYNEQFFGPGTRLTVL.

The chain recombines TRBV18 with TRBJ2-7; 9 bases map to TRBD1. The ends lost 0 bases at V and 12 bases at J; junction bases unmatched: 15. The CDR3 spans 16 residues. Germline CDR1 and CDR2: KGHSH and LQKENI. CDR3 in amino acids: CASSPPEDRGPSALYF. CDR3 sequence (DNA): TGTGCCAGCTCACCACCTGAGGACAGGGGCCCGTCGGCGTTGTACTTC.

CDR3 nucleotides: TGTGCCAGCTCACCACCAACAGGGTGGGGGAACACTGAAGCTTTCTTT. Translated: CASSPPTGWGNTEAFF. The chain uses TRBV18 and TRBJ1-1; possibly TRBD1 for D (6 bases). The V and J ends lost 0 bases and 1 base respectively, with 12 bases between them. The CDR3 totals 16 residues. Germline V lookup: CDR1 KGHSH, CDR2 LQKENI.

V gene TRBV10-1 combines with J gene TRBJ2-5; D ambiguous. CDR3 length equals 13 residues. Germline V gives CDR1 WNHNN, CDR2 SYGVQD (reference sequence). The V end lost 4 bases, the J end lost 3 bases, and 9 bases lay between the germline ends. This chain's CDR3 is CASSVRQKETQYF. The CDR3 nucleotides are TGCGCCAGCAGTGTTCGACAAAAAGAGACCCAGTACTTC.

The chain carries TRBV9 and TRBJ1-1, with 9 bases aligning to TRBD1. The germline V gene has CDR1 SGDLS and CDR2 YYNGEE. The CDR3 consists of 16 residues. J was trimmed by 6 bases and V by 3 bases; bases with no gene match: 12. The CDR3 region has the DNA TGTGCCAGCAGCGAGGGATCCGGGACAGGGATTCCTGAAGCTTTCTTT. Encoded protein: CASSEGSGTGIPEAFF. The full variable domain, with the rest looked up from reference TRBV9 and TRBJ1-1, is DSGVTQTPKHLITATGQRVTLRCSPRSGDLSVYWYQQSLDQGLQFLIQYYNGEERAKGNILERFSAQQFPDLHSELNLSSLELGDSALYFCASSEGSGTGIPEAFFGQGTRLTVV.

The V gene is TRBV9, the J gene TRBJ1-3; 7 bases align to TRBD1. This CDR3 spans 15 amino acids. With 0 bases clipped from V and 4 bases from J, the junction kept 4 bases outside the gene matches. Looked up from germline, CDR1 is SGDLS and CDR2 is YYNGEE. The CDR3 spells CASSVGQGRGNTIYF. The CDR3 coding sequence is TGTGCCAGCAGCGTAGGACAGGGACGGGGAAACACCATATATTTT.

This clone was detected only a few times. The chain recombines TRBV4-3 with TRBJ1-5; TRBD1 is a possible D gene (5 bases). V gave up 2 bases and J gave up 6 bases, with 11 bases separating them. Germline V gene data show CDR1 as LGHNA and CDR2 as YSLEER. CDR3 length equals 14 residues. The CDR3 spells CASSQSGRGQPQHF. The CDR3 region has the DNA TGCGCCAGCAGCCAATCGGGGAGGGGTCAGCCCCAGCATTTT.

V gene TRBV7-2 combines with J gene TRBJ2-7; tentatively, D is TRBD2 (5 bases). Trimming removed 3 bases from V and 2 bases from J, with 11 bases in between. The CDR3 covers 14 residues. Looked up from germline, CDR1 is SGHTA and CDR2 is FQGNSA. The CDR3 region is CASSLVRATYEQYF. CDR3 bases: TGTGCCAGCAGCTTGGTGCGGGCCACCTACGAGCAGTACTTC.

The chain joins TRBV10-1 to TRBJ2-1, with 12 bases lining up with TRBD2. Germline V CDR1 and CDR2: WNHNN, SYGVQD (reference sequence). After removal of 3 bases from V and 9 bases from J, the junction contained 6 bases not matched to a gene. The CDR3 is 15 residues long. The CDR3 DNA reads as TGCGCCAGCAGTGACCTAGCGGGAGGGCCGGGTGAGCAGTTCTTC. Translating it yields CASSDLAGGPGEQFF.

There are a few counts of this clone. The rearrangement joins TRBV7-2 to TRBJ2-5; 7 bases are a match to TRBD1. V trimming: 0 bases; J trimming: 2 bases; junction bases outside the gene matches: 3. Germline lookup yields CDR1 SGHTA and CDR2 FQGNSA. The CDR3 length is 15 residues. CDR3 bases: TGTGCCAGCAGCTTAGCGGGGACAGCACAAGAGACCCAGTACTTC. This encodes CASSLAGTAQETQYF.

This chain uses TRBV7-2 with TRBJ1-6; perhaps TRBD1 as D (6 bases). CDR1 SGHTA and CDR2 FQGNSA come from the germline V gene. CDR3 length equals 15 residues. V was clipped by 5 bases and J by 8 bases, with 16 bases between them. CDR3 residues: CASSPRGGEDSPLHF. The CDR3 nucleotides are TGTGCCAGCAGCCCGAGAGGGGGGGAGGATTCACCCCTCCACTTT.

The rearrangement joins TRBV29-1 to TRBJ2-1; D gene ambiguous. The CDR3 consists of 13 residues. Germline-derived CDR1 and CDR2 are SQVTM and ANQGSEA. Trimming took 7 bases from V and 4 from J, leaving 14 bases between them. The CDR3 bases are TGCAGCGGGAGTCCCTCCCCGTACAATGAGCAGTTCTTC. This codes for CSGSPSPYNEQFF.

The V call is TRBV5-4, the J call TRBJ2-1, with 9 bases fitting TRBD1. V lost 2 bases, J lost 9 bases, and 12 bases stayed unmatched. The CDR3 contains 16 residues. Germline CDR1 is SGHNT and CDR2 is YYREEE (reference sequence). The DNA of the CDR3 is TGTGCCAGCAGCTTAGCTTCCGGACAGGGGTGGGGTGAGCAGTTCTTC. It is translated as CASSLASGQGWGEQFF.

This chain uses TRBV4-3 with TRBJ2-3; TRBD1 agrees at 12 bases. After removal of 4 bases from V and 4 bases from J, the junction contained 15 bases not matched to a gene. The CDR3 is 19 residues long. The germline gives CDR1 LGHNA, CDR2 YSLEER. CDR3 residues: CASSLLSPGTGGASDTQYF. The CDR3 DNA follows: TGCGCCAGCAGCCTTCTTAGTCCCGGGACAGGGGGCGCGTCAGATACGCAGTATTTT.

This clone has just a few counts. This sequence joins TRBV7-9 and TRBJ1-3; D not resolved. Deletions cut 5 bases from V and 0 bases from J, with 8 bases between. The germline V gene encodes CDR1 SEHNR and CDR2 FQNEAQ (reference sequence). The CDR3 is 14 amino acids. The CDR3 sequence: CASSQATSGNTIYF. The DNA for the CDR3 is TGTGCCAGCAGCCAAGCTACCTCTGGAAACACCATATATTTT.

The chain combines TRBV19 with TRBJ1-5; D may be TRBD1 (6 bases). Germline V gives CDR1 LNHDA, CDR2 SQIVND (reference sequence). Trimming pared 6 bases from V and 1 base from J, leaving 10 bases between. The length of the CDR3 is 14 residues. CDR3 DNA: TGTGCCAGTAGGATAACAGGGAGCAATCAGCCCCAGCATTTT. Its translation: CASRITGSNQPQHF.

The gene calls are TRBV9 and TRBJ1-1, with D unclear. The V end lost 3 bases, the J end lost 6 bases, and 18 bases lay between the germline ends. The CDR3 consists of 15 residues. Germline-derived CDR1 and CDR2 are SGDLS and YYNGEE. The CDR3 here is CASSASIRGDPEAFF. DNA of the CDR3: TGTGCCAGCAGCGCCTCAATCCGGGGAGACCCTGAAGCTTTCTTT.

This clone is a singleton in its sample. A read error may produce the germline difference seen at one junction end. V is TRBV24-1 and J is TRBJ2-3, with 8 nucleotides matching TRBD1. This CDR3 spans 16 amino acids. Germline V gene sequence: CDR1 KGHDR, CDR2 SFDVKD. The CDR3 protein is CATSDPSPGGTDTQYF. CDR3 nucleotide sequence: TGTGCCACCAGTGATCCTTCCCCAGGGGGCACCGATACGCAGTATTTT.